These 18 T cell receptor beta chains were sequenced from one sample in a study of T cells in tuberculosis. Cells were sorted from thawed PBMC rested overnight and stained with GMM-loaded CD1B tetramer, viability dye and anti-CD3. The CD1B tetramers carried C32 glucose monomycolate purified from Rhodococcus equi. Method: immunoSEQ multiplex PCR; TCRdb's copy keeps in-frame clones and lacks some. The sample contains tens of thousands of clones, approximately 90% of which appear only once. Input material: CD1b-GMM tetramer-negative cells sorted from PBMCs. The receptors derive from an adult woman with latent tuberculosis.

The CDR3 region has the DNA TGTGCCAGCAGTTGGGACATCACCTCCTACAATGAGCAGTTCTTC. Translating it yields CASSWDITSYNEQFF. The chain has TRBV11-2 and TRBJ2-1, with TRBD1 as a possible D gene (6 bases). Germline CDR1 reads SGHAT; CDR2 reads FQNNGV. V was pared by 6 bases and J by 0 bases, with 12 bases between. There are 15 residues in the CDR3.

This rearrangement joins TRBV29-1 to TRBJ2-3; no firm D call. The V end lost 5 bases, the J end lost 0 bases, and 3 bases lay between the germline ends. Germline CDR1 is SQVTM and CDR2 is ANQGSEA. The CDR3 totals 11 residues. The CDR3 DNA reads TGCAGCGTTCAGAGCACAGATACGCAGTATTTT. Protein: CSVQSTDTQYF.

The chain has TRBV7-6 and TRBJ1-1; D ambiguous. Germline CDR1 and CDR2: SGHVS and FNYEAQ. V lost 2 bases and J lost 0, with 7 bases in between. This CDR3 has 14 residues. The CDR3 is CASSLSGVNTEAFF. CDR3 sequence (DNA): TGTGCCAGCAGCTTATCCGGGGTGAACACTGAAGCTTTCTTT.

This chain joins TRBV7-2 and TRBJ2-5; 12 bases line up with TRBD2. The junction had 5 bases not matched to a gene; V was cut back by 4 bases and J by 2 bases. Germline V gene sequence: CDR1 SGHTA, CDR2 FQGNSA. This CDR3 is built from 16 residues. The CDR3 is CASSSGTSGRQETQYF. The DNA of the CDR3 is TGTGCCAGCAGCTCGGGGACTAGCGGGCGTCAAGAGACCCAGTACTTC.

The chain uses TRBV2 and TRBJ2-2; the match to TRBD2 covers 10 bases. The junction had 4 bases not matched to a gene; V was cut back by 7 bases and J by 2 bases. The CDR3 has 15 residues. Germline V gene sequence: CDR1 SNHLY, CDR2 FYNNEI. The CDR3 sequence: CASKKRGGNTGELFF. Written as DNA, the CDR3 is TGTGCCAGCAAAAAGCGGGGGGGCAACACCGGGGAGCTGTTTTTT. The variable domain in full, with the rest retrieved from reference TRBV2 and TRBJ2-2, is EPEVTQTPSHQVTQMGQEVILRCVPISNHLYFYWYRQILGQKVEFLVSFYNNEISEKSEIFDDQFSVERPDGSNFTLKIRSTKLEDSAMYFCASKKRGGNTGELFFGEGSRLTVL.

The gene calls are TRBV19 and TRBJ1-1; TRBD1 matches 9 bases. The J segment lost 5 bases and the V segment lost 3 bases, leaving 7 bases of the junction unmatched. Germline CDR1 and CDR2: LNHDA and SQIVND (reference sequence). The CDR3 totals 15 residues. CDR3: CASSILGQGSTEAFF. In DNA form, the CDR3 reads TGTGCCAGTAGTATTCTGGGACAGGGTAGTACTGAAGCTTTCTTT.

V and J are TRBV7-9 and TRBJ1-1; D call uncertain. V was trimmed by 1 base and J by 3 bases, leaving 9 bases between them. CDR1 and CDR2 from the germline V gene are SEHNR and FQNEAQ (reference sequence). CDR3 length: 14 residues. CDR3 residues: CASSLDSGYTEAFF. The DNA for the CDR3 is TGTGCCAGCAGCTTAGACTCTGGTTACACTGAAGCTTTCTTT.

The J gene is TRBJ2-3, the V gene TRBV19; 14 bases match TRBD2. V lost 6 bases and J lost 3; bases outside the gene matches: 5. This CDR3 has 16 residues. Germline CDR1 is LNHDA and CDR2 is SQIVND (reference sequence). The CDR3 reads CASSTRTSGGTDTQYF. The DNA for the CDR3 is TGTGCCAGTAGCACTAGGACTAGCGGGGGGACAGATACGCAGTATTTT.

This clone was seen just once. The genes are TRBV13 and TRBJ2-1; 8 nucleotides align to TRBD2. CDR3 length: 16 residues. Looked up from germline, CDR1 is PRHDT and CDR2 is FYEKMQ (reference sequence). V dropped 1 base and J dropped 7; count of bases not matched to a gene: 9. DNA for the CDR3: TGTGCCAGCAGCTTAGATGGAAGCGGGGGCCGAAATGAGCAGTTCTTC. Amino acid sequence: CASSLDGSGGRNEQFF.

This chain joins TRBV7-9 and TRBJ1-4; 7 nucleotides agree with TRBD1. The ends lost 1 base at V and 5 bases at J; junction bases unmatched: 4. The CDR3 is 15 residues long. Germline CDR1 SEHNR, CDR2 FQNEAQ (reference sequence). As DNA, the CDR3 is TGTGCCAGCAGCTTAGGTGACAGGGTGAATGAAAAACTGTTTTTT. It encodes CASSLGDRVNEKLFF.

This chain uses TRBV10-3 with TRBJ2-3, with D possibly being TRBD2 (5 bases). The germline V and J ends were trimmed by 10 bases and 3 bases, with 20 bases remaining between them. The CDR3 covers 15 residues. CDR1 ENHRY and CDR2 SYGVKD come from the germline V gene. The CDR3 DNA reads as TGTGCCACCCAGACCCGCTCGGGATCGACAGATACGCAGTATTTT. Translated, it gives CATQTRSGSTDTQYF.

This rearrangement joins TRBV27 to TRBJ2-5; no firm D call. V was pared by 6 bases and J by 7 bases, with 9 bases between. The length of the CDR3 is 11 residues. Germline lookup yields CDR1 MNHEY and CDR2 SMNVEV (reference sequence). The CDR3 coding sequence is TGTGCCAGCAGCTCAGGTTTGACCCAGTACTTC. It codes for CASSSGLTQYF.

The J gene is TRBJ2-7, the V gene TRBV5-4; 7 positions agree with TRBD1. The germline CDR1 and CDR2 sequences are SGHNT and YYREEE (reference sequence). V lost 2 bases to trimming and J lost 6 bases; unmatched junction nucleotides: 5. CDR3 size: 13 residues. The CDR3 reads CASSLGGTGEQYV. In DNA, the CDR3 is TGTGCCAGCAGCTTAGGGGGCACGGGCGAGCAGTACGTC.

This clone was recorded once. CDR3 DNA sequence: TGTGCCAGCAGCTTAGACAGAAGTGTCGGGGAGCTGTTTTTT. Translation: CASSLDRSVGELFF. The rearrangement links TRBV11-3 to TRBJ2-2; D gene ambiguous. Germline CDR1 is SGHNT and CDR2 is YENEEA. This CDR3 region has 14 residues. The V gene lost 0 bases and the J gene lost 7 bases, with 9 bases spanning the gap.

The rearrangement uses TRBV5-4 and TRBJ2-3; a possible D gene is TRBD2 (6 bases). Trimming removed 0 bases at V and 4 bases at J, with 12 bases between. This CDR3 is 15 amino acids long. Germline lookup yields CDR1 SGHNT and CDR2 YYREEE (reference sequence). The CDR3 loop is CASSLAVGGADTQYF. CDR3 DNA: TGTGCCAGCAGCTTGGCCGTCGGGGGTGCAGATACGCAGTATTTT.

V gene TRBV2 combines with J gene TRBJ1-5; D gene ambiguous. Germline values: CDR1 SNHLY, CDR2 FYNNEI. Between the trimmed V and J ends, which lost 7 bases and 2 bases, there was a span of 12 bases. There are 14 residues in the CDR3. This CDR3 reads CASTSPRGNQPQHF. The CDR3, as DNA: TGTGCCAGCACCTCACCCCGGGGCAATCAGCCCCAGCATTTT.

The rearrangement links TRBV2 to TRBJ1-5, with 8 bases identical to TRBD1. Germline V gene lookup returns CDR1 SNHLY and CDR2 FYNNEI. This CDR3 comprises 14 residues. V gave up 6 bases and J gave up 6 bases; unmatched junction bases: 7. The CDR3 reads CASRQQGGGQPQHF. Here the CDR3 DNA reads TGTGCCAGCAGGCAACAGGGGGGCGGTCAGCCCCAGCATTTT.

This chain uses TRBV7-6 with TRBJ1-1, with 8 nucleotides matching TRBD1. This CDR3 is 15 amino acids long. Germline CDR1 reads SGHVS; CDR2 reads FNYEAQ. The V gene end was trimmed by 5 bases and the J gene end by 0 bases; junction bases not matched to a gene: 5. DNA of the CDR3: TGTGCCAGCAGCGGGAGACAGGGGTTGAACACTGAAGCTTTCTTT. The encoded protein is CASSGRQGLNTEAFF.